The 24 T cell receptor beta chains below all came from one sample that was sequenced in a study of blood T cells in healthy people across ages. A sample-barcoded 5' primer and a J-beta primer mix were used in a second PCR of roughly 6 to 11 cycles. TCRdb recomputed calls from the 5' RACE reads with MiXCR, one row per CDR3 protein. The repertoire has under 1,000,000 distinct CDR3 sequences, under 40% of them found once; the top ten carry 10% to 15%. Sequencing was performed on blood. Every receptor here comes from a man aged 18 to 29 in good health.

This clonotype was counted between two and nine times. The rearrangement joins TRBV10-3 to TRBJ2-5; TRBD2 agrees at 10 bases. Unmatched junction bases numbered 7, after V lost 10 bases and J lost 2 bases. Germline CDR1 reads ENHRY; CDR2 reads SYGVKD. The CDR3 runs 14 residues. The CDR3 DNA reads TGTGCCACCACTAGCGGGGTGCTTCAAGAGACCCAGTACTTC. It yields the protein CATTSGVLQETQYF.

This sequence joins TRBV9 and TRBJ1-4, with D unclear. The CDR3 extends over 14 amino acids. Trimming stripped 4 bases from V and 5 bases from J, with 12 bases between. Germline V lookup: CDR1 SGDLS, CDR2 YYNGEE. For the CDR3, the DNA is TGTGCCAGCAGCCCCCAAGGCTTCAATGAAAAACTGTTTTTT. It translates to CASSPQGFNEKLFF.

Comments on this clonotype: This may arise from a read error, as a much more abundant clone is one base away. This sequence joins TRBV12-3 or TRBV12-4 and TRBJ2-1, with TRBD2 as a possible D gene (6 bases). CDR3 size: 16 residues. V shed 3 bases and J shed 1 base, with 13 bases lying between them. The DNA of the CDR3 is TGTGCCAGCAGTTTCAATCGGGGGAAGTCCTACAATGAGCAGTTCTTC. Amino acids: CASSFNRGKSYNEQFF.

In its sample, this clonotype was seen many times. Its ends do not fully match the called genes, so a read error is possible. The chain employs TRBV4-3 and TRBJ1-2, with D maybe TRBD1 (5 bases). Germline values: CDR1 LGHNA, CDR2 YSLEER. This CDR3 has 13 amino acids. The CDR3 nucleotides are TGCACCAGCAGCCAAGACAGAGCCTATGGCTACACCTTC. Protein product: CTSSQDRAYGYTF.

The rearrangement links TRBV7-8 to TRBJ2-7; 8 nucleotides line up with TRBD1. The germline V gene encodes CDR1 SGHVS and CDR2 FQNEAQ. Trimming at V came to 4 bases and at J to 5 bases, leaving 4 bases not matched to a gene. The CDR3 is 13 amino acids. DNA of the CDR3: TGTGCCAGCAGCTCCGACAGGGGACACGAGCAGTACTTC. Its translation is CASSSDRGHEQYF.

This clonotype turned up a few times. The chain is built from TRBV20-1 and TRBJ2-1; unclear D gene. CDR1 and CDR2 (germline): DFQATT, SNEGSKA (reference sequence). Trimming pared 6 bases from V and 8 bases from J, leaving 11 bases between. The length of the CDR3 is 11 residues. The CDR3 sequence: CSALPRHEQFF. Written as DNA, the CDR3 is TGCAGTGCCTTACCGCGGCATGAGCAGTTCTTC.

Concerning this clonotype: A much bigger clone sits one base away, suggesting this may be a read error. In DNA form, the CDR3 reads TGCAGTGCTAGACCAGGGGGCGGGAATGACTACACCTTC. This translates into CSARPGGGNDYTF. This chain connects TRBV20-1 to TRBJ1-2, with 8 bases identical to TRBD1. The CDR3 sequence is 13 residues long. Germline assignment: CDR1 DFQATT and CDR2 SNEGSKA (reference sequence). The ends lost 2 bases at V and 10 bases at J; junction bases unmatched: 9.

Only a few counts were recorded for this clonotype. This chain joins TRBV12-5 and TRBJ2-1; the match to TRBD1 covers 7 bases. Germline CDR1 and CDR2: LGHNT and FRNRAP. This CDR3 has 16 amino acids. The junction had 4 bases not matched to a gene; V was cut back by 0 bases and J by 2 bases. CDR3 protein: CASGLVTGQAYNEQFF. CDR3 nucleotides: TGTGCTAGTGGTTTGGTAACCGGACAGGCCTACAATGAGCAGTTCTTC.

V usage is TRBV20-1 and J usage is TRBJ1-2; TRBD1 might be the D (5 bases). This CDR3 has 14 residues. CDR1 DFQATT and CDR2 SNEGSKA come from the germline V gene (reference sequence). V lost 1 base to trimming and J lost 0 bases, with 9 bases between them. Here the CDR3 DNA reads TGCAGTGCTAGAGCCCGGGGGACTAACTATGGCTACACCTTC. Translated, it gives CSARARGTNYGYTF.

This sequence joins TRBV20-1 and TRBJ2-1; maybe TRBD2 (5 bases). The CDR3 runs 15 residues. V was shortened by 0 bases and J by 9 bases, with 18 bases between the two germline ends. The germline V gene has CDR1 DFQATT and CDR2 SNEGSKA (reference sequence). The CDR3 region is CSARDWRTPEGEQFF. CDR3 DNA sequence: TGCAGTGCTAGAGATTGGCGAACCCCTGAGGGTGAGCAGTTCTTC.

V usage is TRBV11-2 and J usage is TRBJ2-7; D is undetermined. Germline V gives CDR1 SGHAT, CDR2 FQNNGV. The CDR3 is 15 residues long. V was shortened by 3 bases and J by 7 bases, with 19 bases between the two germline ends. The CDR3 region has the DNA TGTGCCAGCAGCTTTAGTCAACGGGCCTACGATGAGCAGTACTTC. It yields the protein CASSFSQRAYDEQYF.

A single count supports this clonotype. The junction departs from germline at one end; a sequencing error may be responsible. The chain carries TRBV9 and TRBJ1-2, with D unresolved. In germline, CDR1 is SGDLS, CDR2 YYNGEE. The CDR3 length is 13 residues. The CDR3 sequence is CASSGLEHYGYAF. The CDR3 DNA reads TGTGCCAGCAGCGGGCTCGAACACTATGGCTACGCCTTC.

This clonotype was recorded many times. This chain uses TRBV5-1 with TRBJ2-5, with 7 bases that match TRBD2. The CDR3 has 14 amino acids. Germline V CDR1 and CDR2: SGHRS, YFSETQ. V trimming: 4 bases; J trimming: 3 bases; junction bases outside the gene matches: 6. The CDR3, as DNA: TGCGCCAGCAGCGTGGGACTATATAAAGAGACCCAGTACTTC. Translated: CASSVGLYKETQYF.

The chain carries TRBV5-1 and TRBJ2-1; D is possibly TRBD1 (6 bases). The CDR3 has 16 residues. The V gene lost 4 bases and the J gene lost 7 bases, with 21 bases spanning the gap. Germline V lookup: CDR1 SGHRS, CDR2 YFSETQ. CDR3 sequence (DNA): TGCGCCAGCAGCCTCAGGACAGACCCGGCGGGTAATGAGCAGTTCTTC. This translates into CASSLRTDPAGNEQFF. Using reference TRBV5-1 and TRBJ2-1 for the parts outside the CDR3, the full variable domain is KAGVTQTPRYLIKTRGQQVTLSCSPISGHRSVSWYQQTPGQGLQFLFEYFSETQRNKGNFPGRFSGRQFSNSRSEMNVSTLELGDSALYLCASSLRTDPAGNEQFFGPGTRLTVL.

Of note for this clonotype: The junction departs from the called germline gene at one end, perhaps through a read error. The chain couples TRBV5-1 to TRBJ2-3; weak D call: TRBD2 (5 bases). Germline CDR1 and CDR2: SGHRS and YFSETQ. The CDR3 loop spans 17 amino acids. The CDR3: CASSPLGRGYNTDAQYF. CDR3 nucleotide sequence: TGCGCCAGCAGCCCCTTAGGACGGGGATATAACACAGATGCGCAGTATTTT.

Note on this clonotype: A much more abundant neighbour one base away suggests this may be a read error. The chain recombines TRBV4-1 with TRBJ2-1, with a possible D match to TRBD1 (7 bases). Trimming took 4 bases from V and 5 from J, leaving 18 bases between them. The germline V gene encodes CDR1 MGHRA and CDR2 YSYEKL. The CDR3 spans 16 residues. CDR3 sequence (DNA): TGCGCCAGCAGCCGAGGGTCAGGGGGAGGTGACAATGAGCAGTTCTTC. This translates into CASSRGSGGGDNEQFF.

The J gene is TRBJ2-1, the V gene TRBV6-2 or TRBV6-3; perhaps TRBD1 as D (6 bases). Trimming took off 6 bases at V and 7 bases at J, with 19 bases between the two ends. Germline loops: CDR1 MNHEY, CDR2 SVGEGT. This CDR3 contains 15 residues. The CDR3 here is CASSPPPGTGNEQFF. CDR3 in DNA: TGTGCCAGCAGCCCCCCACCGGGCACAGGGAATGAGCAGTTCTTC.

This rearrangement joins TRBV21-1 to TRBJ2-1; the table's D call TRBD2 went unverified against the DNA. TRBV21-1 is a pseudogene segment. The CDR3 has 15 amino acids. CDR3 in DNA: TGTGCCAGCAGCAAAGTACACGAGGGCTACAATGAGCAGTTCTTC. Translated: CASSKVHEGYNEQFF.

This chain joins TRBV6-2 or TRBV6-3 and TRBJ2-1, with 8 bases fitting TRBD1. After removal of 3 bases from V and 10 bases from J, the junction contained 23 bases not matched to a gene. CDR1 MNHEY and CDR2 SVGEGT come from the germline V gene. The CDR3 contains 19 residues. The DNA of the CDR3 is TGTGCCAGCAGTTATAGGGGACAGGAAACAAGCTATACCCTCTACGAGCAGTTCTTC. Protein sequence: CASSYRGQETSYTLYEQFF.

This clonotype was seen a handful of times. V is TRBV20-1 and J is TRBJ2-1, with 11 bases aligning to TRBD1. Trimming removed 5 bases from V and 8 bases from J; junction bases left unmatched: 5. This CDR3 has 13 residues. Germline loops: CDR1 DFQATT, CDR2 SNEGSKA (reference sequence). In DNA form, the CDR3 reads TGCAGTGCTCTCTCGGGACAGGGGGATGAGCAGTTCTTC. It encodes CSALSGQGDEQFF.

The genes are TRBV6-2 or TRBV6-3 and TRBJ2-1; D is possibly TRBD2 (6 bases). CDR1 MNHEY and CDR2 SVGEGT come from the germline V gene. The CDR3 length is 15 residues. Trimming cost V 6 bases and J 6 bases, with 18 bases left between them. CDR3 region: CASRMAGPKANEQFF. The CDR3 nucleotides are TGTGCCAGCAGAATGGCGGGGCCCAAGGCCAATGAGCAGTTCTTC.

For this clonotype: One end of the junction does not line up with germline, which may come from a read error. The rearrangement joins TRBV5-5 to TRBJ1-2; D remains ambiguous. This CDR3 spans 15 amino acids. Germline CDR1 and CDR2: SGHKS and YYEKEE (reference sequence). The CDR3 loop is CASRPGGGINYSYTF. The CDR3 DNA follows: TGTGCCAGCAGGCCCGGAGGAGGGATCAACTATAGCTACACCTTC.

In its sample, this clonotype was seen a few times. The chain joins TRBV29-1 to TRBJ2-7; no clear D gene. V was cut by 3 bases and J by 4 bases, with 7 bases left in between. This CDR3 has 11 amino acids. The V gene's germline CDR1 is SQVTM and CDR2 ANQGSEA. CDR3 sequence reads: CSVDINYEQYF. The CDR3 coding sequence is TGCAGCGTTGACATTAATTACGAGCAGTACTTC.

This clonotype turned up a few times. V and J are TRBV27 and TRBJ2-1; tentative D call: TRBD1 (5 bases). This CDR3 spans 15 amino acids. With 2 bases removed from V and 7 bases from J, the gap between germline ends came to 15 bases. CDR1 and CDR2 from the germline V gene are MNHEY and SMNVEV (reference sequence). CDR3 DNA sequence: TGTGCCAGCAGTTTACCAGCTAAAGGGGAAAATGAGCAGTTCTTC. This gives the protein CASSLPAKGENEQFF.